This record concerns one T cell receptor (beta chain) sequence. Profiled with immunoSEQ multiplex PCR; TCRdb holds only in-frame clones, not every one. The table includes about 200,000 clones, over 75% detected once. CDR3 length: 12 amino acids. Trimming pared 3 bases from V and 0 bases from J, leaving 2 bases between. CDR1 is GTSNPN and CDR2 is SVGIG in the germline V gene (reference sequence). These data are taken from a study of cytomegalovirus exposure and HLA in healthy donors. Study-wide background: A subsequent analysis stated that the 100 to 150 validation repertoires were run on the same platform as the roughly 620 first-cohort repertoires.

This sequence joins TRBV30 and TRBJ1-4; D remains ambiguous. This clonotype was obtained from a young woman in good health and CMV-seropositive. Sample: PBMCs. The CDR3 coding sequence is TGTGCCTGGAGCGCAACTAATGAAAAACTGTTTTTT. It codes for CAWSATNEKLFF.